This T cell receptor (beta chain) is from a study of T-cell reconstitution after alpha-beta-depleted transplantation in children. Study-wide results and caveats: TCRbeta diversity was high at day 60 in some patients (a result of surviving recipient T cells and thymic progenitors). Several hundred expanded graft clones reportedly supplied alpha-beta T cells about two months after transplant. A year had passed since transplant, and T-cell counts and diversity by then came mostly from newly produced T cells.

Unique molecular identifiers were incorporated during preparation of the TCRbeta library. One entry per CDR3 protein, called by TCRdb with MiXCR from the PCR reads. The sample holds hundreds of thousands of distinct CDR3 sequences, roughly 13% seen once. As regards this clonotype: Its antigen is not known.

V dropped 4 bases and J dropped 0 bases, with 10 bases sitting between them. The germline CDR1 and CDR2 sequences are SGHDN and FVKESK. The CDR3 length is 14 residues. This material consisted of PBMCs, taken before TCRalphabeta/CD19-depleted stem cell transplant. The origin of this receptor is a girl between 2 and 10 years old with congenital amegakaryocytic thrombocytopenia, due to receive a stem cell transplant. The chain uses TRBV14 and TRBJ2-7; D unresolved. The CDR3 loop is CASSPHLSSYEQYF. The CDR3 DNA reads TGTGCCAGCAGCCCACACCTTAGCTCCTACGAGCAGTACTTC.